This T cell receptor (beta chain) was found in a study of T cells in localized non-small cell lung cancer. Study results and caveats: Higher T cell density in the blood was associated with longer overall survival, whereas higher adjacent-lung clonality associated with shorter survival.

Turning to this clone: What it binds is not known.

Produced via immunoSEQ multiplex PCR; TCRdb's table is partial and in-frame only. The table lists 15,000 to 20,000 clones, almost 90% of them singletons, with about 1.1% in the top ten. Between the trimmed V and J ends, which lost 6 bases and 5 bases, there was a span of 8 bases. There are 13 residues in the CDR3. CDR1 is SNHLY and CDR2 is FYNNEI in the germline V gene. This chain connects TRBV2 to TRBJ1-6; no definite D call. The specimen was peripheral blood mononuclear cells, collected before any cancer treatment. The clonotype comes from a woman aged 40 to 75 with stage III lung adenocarcinoma. The CDR3 DNA is TGTGCCAGCAGCGTTGTTCATAATTCACCCCTCCACTTT. Translation gives CASSVVHNSPLHF. Based on the CDR3 plus reference TRBV2 and TRBJ1-6, the full variable domain is EPEVTQTPSHQVTQMGQEVILRCVPISNHLYFYWYRQILGQKVEFLVSFYNNEISEKSEIFDDQFSVERPDGSNFTLKIRSTKLEDSAMYFCASSVVHNSPLHFGNGTRLTVT.